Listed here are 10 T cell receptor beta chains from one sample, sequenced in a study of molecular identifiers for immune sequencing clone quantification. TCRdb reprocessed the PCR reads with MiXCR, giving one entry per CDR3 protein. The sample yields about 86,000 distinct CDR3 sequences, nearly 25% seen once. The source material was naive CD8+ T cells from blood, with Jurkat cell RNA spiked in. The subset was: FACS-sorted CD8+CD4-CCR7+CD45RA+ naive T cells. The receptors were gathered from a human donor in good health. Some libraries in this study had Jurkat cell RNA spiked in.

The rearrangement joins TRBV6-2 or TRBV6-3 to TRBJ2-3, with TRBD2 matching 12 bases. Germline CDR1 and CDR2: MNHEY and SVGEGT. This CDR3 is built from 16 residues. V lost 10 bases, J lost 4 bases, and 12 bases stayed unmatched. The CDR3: CATHLAGGPIADTQYF. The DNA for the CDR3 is TGTGCCACCCATCTAGCGGGGGGGCCGATCGCAGATACGCAGTATTTT.

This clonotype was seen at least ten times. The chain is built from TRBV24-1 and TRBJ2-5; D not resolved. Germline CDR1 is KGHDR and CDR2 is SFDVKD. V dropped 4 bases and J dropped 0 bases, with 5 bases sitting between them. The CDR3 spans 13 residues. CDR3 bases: TGTGCCACCAGTGACCGGTACCAAGAGACCCAGTACTTC. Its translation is CATSDRYQETQYF.

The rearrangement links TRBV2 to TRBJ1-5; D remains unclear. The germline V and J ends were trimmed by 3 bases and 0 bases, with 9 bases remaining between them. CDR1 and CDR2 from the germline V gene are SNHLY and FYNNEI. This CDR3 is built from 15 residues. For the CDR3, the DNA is TGTGCCAGCAGTGAGACTCCCAGTAGCAATCAGCCCCAGCATTTT. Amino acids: CASSETPSSNQPQHF.

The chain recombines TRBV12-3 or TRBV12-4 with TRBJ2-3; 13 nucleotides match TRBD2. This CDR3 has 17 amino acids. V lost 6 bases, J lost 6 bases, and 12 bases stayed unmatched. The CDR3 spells CASSSELAGGQYDTQYF. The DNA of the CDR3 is TGTGCCAGCAGCTCCGAACTAGCGGGGGGGCAGTATGATACGCAGTATTTT.

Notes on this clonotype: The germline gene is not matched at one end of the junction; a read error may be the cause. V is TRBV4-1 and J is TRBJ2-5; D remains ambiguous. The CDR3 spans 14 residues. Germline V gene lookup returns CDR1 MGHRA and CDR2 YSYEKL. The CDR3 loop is CASSQDRVGETLYF. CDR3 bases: TGCGCCAGCAGCCAAGATCGCGTTGGAGAGACCCTGTACTTC.

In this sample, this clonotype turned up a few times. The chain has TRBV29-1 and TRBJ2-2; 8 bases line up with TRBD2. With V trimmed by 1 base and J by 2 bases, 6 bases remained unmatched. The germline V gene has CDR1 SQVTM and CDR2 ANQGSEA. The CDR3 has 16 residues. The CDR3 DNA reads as TGCAGCGTTGAAGCTGAAAGCGGGGGTAACACCGGGGAGCTGTTTTTT. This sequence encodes CSVEAESGGNTGELFF.

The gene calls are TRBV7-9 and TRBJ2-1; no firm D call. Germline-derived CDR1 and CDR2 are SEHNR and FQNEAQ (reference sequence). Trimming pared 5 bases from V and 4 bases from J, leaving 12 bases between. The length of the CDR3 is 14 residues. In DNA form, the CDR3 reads TGTGCCAGCAGCCCCCCTTATATTTACAATGAGCAGTTCTTC. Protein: CASSPPYIYNEQFF.

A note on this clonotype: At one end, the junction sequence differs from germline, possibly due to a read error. The CDR3 here is CAGSKRSSWDEQYF. CDR3 nucleotides: TGTGCCGGCAGTAAGCGGAGCAGCTGGGACGAGCAGTACTTC. The chain joins TRBV6-5 to TRBJ2-7, with D perhaps TRBD2 (5 bases). Germline lookup yields CDR1 MNHEY and CDR2 SVGAGI. This CDR3 has 14 residues.

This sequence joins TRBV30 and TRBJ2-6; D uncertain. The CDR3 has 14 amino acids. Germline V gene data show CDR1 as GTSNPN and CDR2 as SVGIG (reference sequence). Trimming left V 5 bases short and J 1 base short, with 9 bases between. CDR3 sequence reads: CAWALGSGANVLTF. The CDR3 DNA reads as TGTGCCTGGGCGTTAGGTTCTGGGGCCAACGTCCTGACTTTC.

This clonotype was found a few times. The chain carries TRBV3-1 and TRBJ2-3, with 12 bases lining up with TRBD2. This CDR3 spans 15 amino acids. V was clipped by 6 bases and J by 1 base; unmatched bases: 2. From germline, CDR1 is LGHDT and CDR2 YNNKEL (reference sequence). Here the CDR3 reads CASSRLAGGTDTQYF. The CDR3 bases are TGTGCCAGCAGTCGACTAGCGGGGGGCACAGATACGCAGTATTTT.